One sample yielded the 29 T cell receptor beta chains listed below, sequenced in a study of T cell responses to AZD1222 COVID-19 vaccine. Only in-frame clones appear in the TCRdb table, and some are missing; sequencing was by immunoSEQ multiplex PCR. The sample consists of 120,000 to 150,000 clones, around 91% of them appearing once. The source was peripheral blood, collected on day 0 of AZD1222 vaccination. These receptors all stem from an adult in good health.

This clone was detected only once. V and J are TRBV3-1 (or the pseudogene TRBV3-2) and TRBJ2-7; tentatively, D is TRBD1 or TRBD2 (6 bases each). Trimming pared 2 bases from V and 1 base from J, leaving 18 bases between. The CDR3 is 17 amino acids. Germline CDR1 is LGHDT and CDR2 is YNNKEL (reference sequence). CDR3 region: CASSQRGDTEVSYEQYF. CDR3 nucleotides: TGTGCCAGCAGCCAAAGGGGGGACACGGAGGTTTCCTACGAGCAGTACTTC.

The gene calls are TRBV27 and TRBJ2-3; 8 nucleotides agree with TRBD1. V trimming: 0 bases; J trimming: 2 bases; junction bases outside the gene matches: 4. Germline V lookup: CDR1 MNHEY, CDR2 SMNVEV (reference sequence). CDR3 length: 16 residues. Here the CDR3 reads CASSLSLTGVTDTQYF. The DNA of the CDR3 is TGTGCCAGCAGTTTATCCCTGACAGGGGTCACAGATACGCAGTATTTT.

CDR3 amino acids: CASSSATGAGGYTF. CDR3 bases: TGTGCCAGCAGCTCCGCGACAGGGGCGGGTGGCTACACCTTC. The V and J genes are TRBV7-8 and TRBJ1-2, with 8 bases matching TRBD1. Germline-derived CDR1 and CDR2 are SGHVS and FQNEAQ. The CDR3 covers 14 residues. The V and J ends lost 4 bases and 7 bases, in that order; junction bases with no gene match: 8.

V usage is TRBV6-6 and J usage is TRBJ1-1; 8 nucleotides match TRBD1. Germline lookup yields CDR1 MNHNY and CDR2 SVGAGI (reference sequence). This CDR3 has 14 residues. V was pared by 3 bases and J by 1 base, with 1 base of the junction left unmatched. CDR3 residues: CASSYGTGNTEAFF. The CDR3 DNA sequence: TGTGCCAGCAGTTATGGGACAGGGAACACTGAAGCTTTCTTT.

The chain combines TRBV4-3 with TRBJ2-5; possibly TRBD1 or TRBD2 for D (5 bases each). Trimming stripped 4 bases from V and 5 bases from J, with 11 bases between. The CDR3 sequence is 13 residues long. The germline CDR1 and CDR2 sequences are LGHNA and YSLEER. CDR3 protein: CASSLGPRETQYF. The CDR3 nucleotides are TGCGCCAGCAGCCTGGGACCACGGGAGACCCAGTACTTC.

The gene calls are TRBV4-3 and TRBJ1-6; D uncertain. From germline, CDR1 is LGHNA and CDR2 YSLEER. The CDR3 is 16 residues long. V lost 0 bases and J 3 bases, leaving 9 bases between the germline ends. CDR3 amino acids: CASSQDHRGYNSPLHF. In DNA, the CDR3 is TGCGCCAGCAGCCAAGACCACCGCGGCTATAATTCACCCCTCCACTTT.

The chain carries TRBV6-2 or TRBV6-3 and TRBJ2-3; TRBD2 matches at 8 bases. The CDR3 consists of 15 residues. Germline V gene sequence: CDR1 MNHEY, CDR2 SVGEGT. The J segment lost 0 bases and the V segment lost 2 bases, leaving 1 base of the junction unmatched. The CDR3 sequence is CASSYRLASTDTQYF. CDR3 nucleotides: TGTGCCAGCAGTTACCGACTAGCGAGCACAGATACGCAGTATTTT.

CDR3 DNA: TGTGCCATCAGTTTCTGGGGGGATAACTATGGCTACACCTTC. The encoded protein is CAISFWGDNYGYTF. The V gene is TRBV10-3, the J gene TRBJ1-2, with D possibly being TRBD1 (5 bases). Germline V gene data show CDR1 as ENHRY and CDR2 as SYGVKD. The CDR3 is 14 amino acids. Trimming took 5 bases from V and 1 from J, leaving 11 bases between them.

The chain employs TRBV5-5 and TRBJ1-5, with D perhaps matching TRBD1 (6 bases). CDR3 length: 15 amino acids. Germline V CDR1 and CDR2: SGHKS, YYEKEE (reference sequence). Deletions cut 4 bases from V and 6 bases from J, with 17 bases between. The CDR3: CASSLDGQSFQPQHF. In nucleotides, the CDR3 is TGTGCCAGCAGCCTGGATGGACAGTCCTTTCAGCCCCAGCATTTT.

V gene TRBV4-1 combines with J gene TRBJ2-1; a possible D gene is TRBD1 (5 bases). The CDR3 contains 15 residues. Trimming took 0 bases from V and 5 from J, leaving 11 bases between them. Germline V gives CDR1 MGHRA, CDR2 YSYEKL. CDR3 coding DNA: TGCGCCAGCAGCCAAGAAACGGACATTGACAATGAGCAGTTCTTC. Its protein is CASSQETDIDNEQFF.

This clone appeared once. The chain joins TRBV3-1 (or the pseudogene TRBV3-2) to TRBJ2-6; no reliable D call. From germline, CDR1 is LGHDT and CDR2 YNNKEL (reference sequence). V was cut by 3 bases and J by 0 bases, with 6 bases left in between. The CDR3 totals 15 residues. CDR3 nucleotide sequence: TGTGCCAGCAGCCAGCGGCACTCTGGGGCCAACGTCCTGACTTTC. This gives the protein CASSQRHSGANVLTF.

The chain employs TRBV19 and TRBJ1-2; perhaps TRBD1 as D (6 bases). V lost 7 bases and J lost 2, with 14 bases in between. The length of the CDR3 is 14 residues. Germline V gene data show CDR1 as LNHDA and CDR2 as SQIVND (reference sequence). The CDR3 DNA sequence: TGTGCCAGTACCTCGGGACACCGGAACTATGGCTACACCTTC. Translating gives CASTSGHRNYGYTF.

The chain has TRBV27 and TRBJ1-4; a possible D gene is TRBD1 (5 bases). This CDR3 contains 16 residues. Germline CDR1 MNHEY, CDR2 SMNVEV (reference sequence). Trimming took 3 bases from V and 7 from J, leaving 18 bases between them. CDR3 nucleotides: TGTGCCAGCAGTTTTCGGTCCGGGGCTTATGGTGAAAAACTGTTTTTT. This encodes CASSFRSGAYGEKLFF.

The V and J genes are TRBV12-3 or TRBV12-4 and TRBJ1-2; D not resolved. V lost 2 bases to trimming and J lost 8 bases, with 12 bases between them. The CDR3 contains 13 residues. Here the CDR3 reads CASSLSGYRGYTF. The CDR3, as DNA: TGTGCCAGCAGTTTAAGTGGGTACCGAGGCTACACCTTC.

DNA of the CDR3: TGTGCCAGCACGGGGAAGGGGGTCGGGGAGCTGTTTTTT. Amino acids: CASTGKGVGELFF. This chain uses TRBV6-5 with TRBJ2-2, with a weak D call TRBD1 (6 bases). The CDR3 is 13 amino acids. Germline V gene lookup returns CDR1 MNHEY and CDR2 SVGAGI. Trimming shortened V by 7 bases and J by 7 bases, and 13 bases separated the two germline ends.

This clone came up once. The genes are TRBV7-2 and TRBJ2-1; D is unclear. The CDR3 sequence is 15 residues long. V was clipped by 0 bases and J by 5 bases, with 11 bases between them. Germline V CDR1 and CDR2: SGHTA, FQGNSA. The CDR3 DNA follows: TGTGCCAGCAGCTTAGCTCTAGTAGGCGACAATGAGCAGTTCTTC. This translates into CASSLALVGDNEQFF.

The CDR3 nucleotides are TGTGCCAGCAGCTTATATTTAGGGGTGACCTACGAGCAGTACTTC. It yields the protein CASSLYLGVTYEQYF. V and J are TRBV7-2 and TRBJ2-7, with TRBD1 as a possible D gene (5 bases). Germline V gives CDR1 SGHTA, CDR2 FQGNSA. V was clipped by 2 bases and J by 2 bases, with 13 bases between them. The CDR3 loop spans 15 amino acids.

This clone was detected once. The chain joins TRBV4-2 to TRBJ2-5, with unresolved D. The V gene lost 5 bases and the J gene lost 0 bases, with 10 bases spanning the gap. Per germline, CDR1 LGHNA and CDR2 YNFKEQ. The CDR3 is made up of 14 amino acids. The DNA for the CDR3 is TGTGCCAGCAGCGACGACCATTACCAAGAGACCCAGTACTTC. This encodes CASSDDHYQETQYF.

This clone appeared once. The rearrangement joins TRBV7-9 to TRBJ1-4, with D maybe TRBD1 (5 bases). This CDR3 has 16 residues. Germline loops: CDR1 SEHNR, CDR2 FQNEAQ (reference sequence). V was clipped by 5 bases and J by 0 bases, with 13 bases between them. The DNA for the CDR3 is TGTGCCAGCAGCCCGGGACTTAGGGCAACTAATGAAAAACTGTTTTTT. Residues: CASSPGLRATNEKLFF. Using reference TRBV7-9 and TRBJ1-4 for the parts outside the CDR3, the full variable domain is DTGVSQNPRHKITKRGQNVTFRCDPISEHNRLYWYRQTLGQGPEFLTYFQNEAQLEKSRLLSDRFSAERPKGSFSTLEIQRTEQGDSAMYLCASSPGLRATNEKLFFGSGTQLSVL.

The chain carries TRBV5-1 and TRBJ1-1; D may be TRBD1 (6 bases). There are 14 residues in the CDR3. Germline V lookup: CDR1 SGHRS, CDR2 YFSETQ. V shed 2 bases and J shed 1 base, with 9 bases lying between them. CDR3 DNA: TGCGCCAGCAGCTTACAGGGCGGGAACACTGAAGCTTTCTTT. Its translation: CASSLQGGNTEAFF.

The rearrangement joins TRBV5-4 to TRBJ1-1; D gene uncertain. This CDR3 region has 14 residues. V was shortened by 4 bases and J by 0 bases, with 10 bases between the two germline ends. From germline, CDR1 is SGHNT and CDR2 YYREEE (reference sequence). The CDR3 sequence: CASSPDSMNTEAFF. CDR3 coding DNA: TGTGCCAGCAGCCCCGATTCGATGAACACTGAAGCTTTCTTT.

The rearrangement joins TRBV10-2 to TRBJ2-1; D possibly uses TRBD1 or TRBD2 (6 bases each). From germline, CDR1 is WSHSY and CDR2 SAAADI. V was trimmed by 4 bases and J by 0 bases, leaving 13 bases between them. The CDR3 spans 16 residues. The CDR3 region is CASSVRRGASYNEQFF. CDR3 in DNA: TGCGCCAGCAGTGTACGTAGGGGGGCCTCCTACAATGAGCAGTTCTTC.

V is TRBV7-2 and J is TRBJ2-3; a weak D match, TRBD1 (6 bases). CDR1 and CDR2 (germline): SGHTA, FQGNSA. V was cut by 5 bases and J by 5 bases, with 17 bases left in between. The CDR3 covers 15 residues. In nucleotides, the CDR3 is TGTGCCAGCAGCATAGACAGGCCACCGAGAGATACGCAGTATTTT. It translates to CASSIDRPPRDTQYF.

This clone is a singleton in its sample. The rearrangement uses TRBV7-7 and TRBJ2-1; 9 bases are a match to TRBD2. Per germline, CDR1 SSHAT and CDR2 FNYEAQ (reference sequence). There are 15 residues in the CDR3. V lost 5 bases, J lost 4 bases, and 6 bases stayed unmatched. CDR3: CASSLGLAAYNEQFF. The CDR3 DNA follows: TGTGCCAGCAGCCTGGGACTAGCCGCGTACAATGAGCAGTTCTTC.

This chain connects TRBV13 to TRBJ2-1, with D possibly TRBD2 on 6 matching bases. CDR1 and CDR2 (germline): PRHDT, FYEKMQ (reference sequence). Trimming cost V 4 bases and J 4 bases, with 11 bases left between them. The CDR3 totals 14 residues. In DNA form, the CDR3 reads TGTGCCAGCAGCTCCCGGGACTTTTACAATGAGCAGTTCTTC. It is translated as CASSSRDFYNEQFF.

The chain combines TRBV27 with TRBJ1-4; D remains ambiguous. V lost 4 bases and J lost 3, with 9 bases in between. This CDR3 contains 14 residues. Germline CDR1 is MNHEY and CDR2 is SMNVEV (reference sequence). CDR3: CASSSAVSNEKLFF. DNA of the CDR3: TGTGCCAGCAGTTCCGCGGTCTCTAATGAAAAACTGTTTTTT.

This clone was picked up a small number of times. The chain combines TRBV6-5 with TRBJ1-2; 7 bases align to TRBD1. V lost 4 bases to trimming and J lost 8 bases; unmatched junction nucleotides: 7. The CDR3 is made up of 13 amino acids. Germline V gives CDR1 MNHEY, CDR2 SVGAGI. Written as DNA, the CDR3 is TGTGCCAGCAGTTCTTGGACAGGTCGCGGCTACACCTTC. Protein: CASSSWTGRGYTF.

The V call is TRBV5-1, the J call TRBJ1-1; 10 nucleotides match TRBD1. The CDR3 runs 14 residues. Looked up from germline, CDR1 is SGHRS and CDR2 is YFSETQ. J gave up 4 bases and V 4 bases, and 4 bases lay outside the gene matches. CDR3 sequence (DNA): TGCGCCAGCAGCACGGGACAGGGGTTCACTGAAGCTTTCTTT. Translation: CASSTGQGFTEAFF.

This clone was detected only a few times. V usage is TRBV27 and J usage is TRBJ2-7; D unresolved. V lost 2 bases and J lost 0, with 8 bases in between. There are 14 residues in the CDR3. Germline V lookup: CDR1 MNHEY, CDR2 SMNVEV (reference sequence). CDR3 protein: CASSLHLNSYEQYF. The CDR3 DNA follows: TGTGCCAGCAGTTTACACCTTAACTCCTACGAGCAGTACTTC.